The text below deals with one TCR beta chain. In the original analysis: Amplification with reference gene primers provided the estimates of nucleated cell counts. Assay: immunoSEQ multiplex PCR; the TCRdb copy retains only in-frame clones and omits some. That table gives V, J and clone size, and the DNA gave D and trimming. The sample yields roughly 300,000 clones, about 85% seen once. Those enrolled, adults aged roughly 18 to 100 years, came from around 25 US areas. Cohorts were determined from participant-reported clinical history. This entry is derived from a study of blood T cell repertoires in COVID-19. Study in general: Sites across the United States, Italy and Spain contributed samples from acute and convalescent COVID-19.

The sample comprised PBMCs or T cells enriched from blood (not recorded which). This sequence originates from a woman aged 45-65 years who had recovered from COVID-19.

CDR3 in DNA: TGTGCCAGCAGCGTAGGGACAGCATCAGATACGCAGTATTTT. Translation gives CASSVGTASDTQYF. The rearrangement links TRBV9 to TRBJ2-3; tentatively, D is TRBD1 (6 bases). V gave up 0 bases and J gave up 4 bases, with 9 bases separating them. This CDR3 has 14 amino acids. Germline CDR1 is SGDLS and CDR2 is YYNGEE.